This note documents a single T cell receptor (beta chain) sequence. Its antigen is not known. This entry comes from a study of cytomegalovirus exposure and HLA in healthy donors. Study-wide results and limits: Across HLA loci, a later analysis found differing TCR association rates, with DRB1 most and HLA-C fewest. Sequencing artifact likely explains a cluster of highly shared sequence variants. Common viral pathogens were later found to be apparently linked to several of the most significant clusters. Earlier findings revealed that most TCR beta V segments proved productive either about 87% or about 30% of the time.

The primer mix had 60 Vbeta and 13 Jbeta primers. Measured with immunoSEQ multiplex PCR; TCRdb has only the in-frame clones, and not every one. The sample carries about 160,000 clones, about 80% recorded once. The CDR3 runs 14 residues. Germline CDR1 is SGHTA and CDR2 is FQGNSA. V was clipped by 4 bases and J by 2 bases, with 11 bases between them. This TCR derives from a young man in good health and CMV-seropositive. V is TRBV7-2 and J is TRBJ1-2; D unresolved. The sample taken for sequencing was PBMCs. CDR3 in amino acids: CASSYPGLNYGYTF. CDR3 bases: TGTGCCAGCAGCTATCCAGGACTAAACTATGGCTACACCTTC. Complete variable domain (other parts from reference TRBV7-2 and TRBJ1-2): GAGVSQSPSNKVTEKGKDVELRCDPISGHTALYWYRQSLGQGLEFLIYFQGNSAPDKSGLPSDRFSAERTGGSVSTLTIQRTQQEDSAVYLCASSYPGLNYGYTFGSGTRLTVV.